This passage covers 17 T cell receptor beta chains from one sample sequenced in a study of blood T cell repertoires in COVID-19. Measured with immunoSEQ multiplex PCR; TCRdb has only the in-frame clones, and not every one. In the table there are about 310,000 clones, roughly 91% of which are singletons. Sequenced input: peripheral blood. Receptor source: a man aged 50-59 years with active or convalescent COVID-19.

The CDR3 region is CASSSWTGGVYGYTF. In DNA, the CDR3 is TGTGCCAGCAGCTCCTGGACAGGGGGCGTCTATGGCTACACCTTC. V and J are TRBV7-2 and TRBJ1-2; 11 bases are shared with TRBD1. The CDR3 loop spans 15 amino acids. Germline V gene data show CDR1 as SGHTA and CDR2 as FQGNSA. V gave up 4 bases and J gave up 4 bases; unmatched junction bases: 5.

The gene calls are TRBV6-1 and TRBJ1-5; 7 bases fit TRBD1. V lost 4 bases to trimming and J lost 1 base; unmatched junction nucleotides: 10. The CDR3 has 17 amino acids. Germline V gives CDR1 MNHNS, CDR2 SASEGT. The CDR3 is CASSVGQALWSNQPQHF. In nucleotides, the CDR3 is TGTGCCAGCAGTGTCGGACAGGCTCTTTGGAGCAATCAGCCCCAGCATTTT.

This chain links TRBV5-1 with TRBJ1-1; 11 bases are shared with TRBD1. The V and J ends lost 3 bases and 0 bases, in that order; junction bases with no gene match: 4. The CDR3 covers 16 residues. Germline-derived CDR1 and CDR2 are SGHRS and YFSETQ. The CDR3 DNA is TGCGCCAGCAGCTCGGGACAGGGGGACATGAACACTGAAGCTTTCTTT. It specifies CASSSGQGDMNTEAFF.

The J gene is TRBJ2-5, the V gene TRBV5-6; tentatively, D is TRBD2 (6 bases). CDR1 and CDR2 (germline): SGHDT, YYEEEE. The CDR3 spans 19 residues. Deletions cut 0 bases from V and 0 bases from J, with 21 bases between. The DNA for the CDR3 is TGTGCCAGCAGCTTGGGCCGTAGCGGCATAGATTTCTACCAAGAGACCCAGTACTTC. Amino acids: CASSLGRSGIDFYQETQYF.

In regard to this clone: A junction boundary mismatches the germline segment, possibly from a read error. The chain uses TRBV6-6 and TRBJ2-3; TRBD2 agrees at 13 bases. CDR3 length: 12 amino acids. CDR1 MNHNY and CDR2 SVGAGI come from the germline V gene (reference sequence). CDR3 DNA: TGTGCCAGCAGCGGACTAGCGGGAGTAACCCCCTTT. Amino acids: CASSGLAGVTPF.

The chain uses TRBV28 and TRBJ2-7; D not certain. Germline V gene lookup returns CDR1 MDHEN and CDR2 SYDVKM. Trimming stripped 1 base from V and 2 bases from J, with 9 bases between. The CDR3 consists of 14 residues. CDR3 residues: CASSLYAVTYEQYF. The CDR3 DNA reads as TGTGCCAGCAGTTTATATGCAGTTACCTACGAGCAGTACTTC.

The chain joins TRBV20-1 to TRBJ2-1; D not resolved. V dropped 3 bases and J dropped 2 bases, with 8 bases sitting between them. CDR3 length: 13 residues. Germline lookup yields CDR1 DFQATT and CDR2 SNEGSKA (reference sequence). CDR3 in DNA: TGCAGTGCTAGTTACCGGGCCTACAATGAGCAGTTCTTC. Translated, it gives CSASYRAYNEQFF.

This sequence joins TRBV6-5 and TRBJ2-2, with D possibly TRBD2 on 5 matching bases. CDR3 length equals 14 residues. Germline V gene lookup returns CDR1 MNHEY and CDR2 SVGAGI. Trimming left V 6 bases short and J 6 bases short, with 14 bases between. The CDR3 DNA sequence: TGTGCCAGCAGCAAAGGACTGACTGCCGGGGAGCTGTTTTTT. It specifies CASSKGLTAGELFF.

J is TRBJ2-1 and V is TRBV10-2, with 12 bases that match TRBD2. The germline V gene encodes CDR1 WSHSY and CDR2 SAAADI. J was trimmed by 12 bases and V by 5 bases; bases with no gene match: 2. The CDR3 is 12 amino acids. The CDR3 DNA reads TGCGCCAGCAGTATACTAGCGGGGGGGCAGTTCTTC. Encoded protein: CASSILAGGQFF.

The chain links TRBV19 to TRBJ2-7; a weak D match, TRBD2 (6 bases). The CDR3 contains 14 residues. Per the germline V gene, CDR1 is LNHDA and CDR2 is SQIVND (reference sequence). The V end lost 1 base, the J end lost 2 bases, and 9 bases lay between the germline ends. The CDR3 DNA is TGTGCCAGTAGTATAGTGGGAGGTGCCTACGAGCAGTACTTC. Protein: CASSIVGGAYEQYF.

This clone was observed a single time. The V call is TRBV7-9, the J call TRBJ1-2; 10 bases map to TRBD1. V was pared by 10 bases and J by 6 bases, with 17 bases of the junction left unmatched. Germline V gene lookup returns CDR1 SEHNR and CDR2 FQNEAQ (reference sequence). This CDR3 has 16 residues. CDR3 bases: TGTGCCATCCCGAGGATCGGGACAGGGGTTTTAAATGGCTACACCTTC. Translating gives CAIPRIGTGVLNGYTF. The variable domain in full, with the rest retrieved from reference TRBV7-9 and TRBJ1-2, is DTGVSQNPRHKITKRGQNVTFRCDPISEHNRLYWYRQTLGQGPEFLTYFQNEAQLEKSRLLSDRFSAERPKGSFSTLEIQRTEQGDSAMYLCAIPRIGTGVLNGYTFGSGTRLTVV.

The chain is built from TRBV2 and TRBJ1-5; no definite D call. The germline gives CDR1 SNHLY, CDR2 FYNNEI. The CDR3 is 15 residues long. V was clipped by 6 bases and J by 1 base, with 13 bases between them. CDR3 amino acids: CASSYEGDSNQPQHF. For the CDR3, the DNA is TGTGCCAGCAGCTACGAGGGAGACAGCAATCAGCCCCAGCATTTT.

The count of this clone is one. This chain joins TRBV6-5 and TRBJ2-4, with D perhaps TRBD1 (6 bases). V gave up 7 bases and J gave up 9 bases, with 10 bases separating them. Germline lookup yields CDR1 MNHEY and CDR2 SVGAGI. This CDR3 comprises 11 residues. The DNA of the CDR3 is TGTGCCAGCAAACTAGGGGGCATTCAGTACTTC. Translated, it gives CASKLGGIQYF.

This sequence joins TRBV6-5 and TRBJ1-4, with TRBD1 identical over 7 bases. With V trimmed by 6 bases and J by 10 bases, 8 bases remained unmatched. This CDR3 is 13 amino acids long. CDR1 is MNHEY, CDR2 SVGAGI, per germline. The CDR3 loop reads CASRDRARGKLFF. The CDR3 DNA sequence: TGTGCCAGCAGAGACAGGGCCCGCGGAAAACTGTTTTTT.

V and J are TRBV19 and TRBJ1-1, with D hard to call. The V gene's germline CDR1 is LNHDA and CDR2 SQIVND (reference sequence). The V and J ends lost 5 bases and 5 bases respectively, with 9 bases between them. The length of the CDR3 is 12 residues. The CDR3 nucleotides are TGTGCCAGTAGTCAATATCGGACTGAAGCTTTCTTT. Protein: CASSQYRTEAFF.

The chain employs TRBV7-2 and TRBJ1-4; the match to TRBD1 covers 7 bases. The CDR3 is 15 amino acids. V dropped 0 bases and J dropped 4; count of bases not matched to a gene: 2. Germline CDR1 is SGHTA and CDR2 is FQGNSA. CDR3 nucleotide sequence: TGTGCCAGCAGCTTAGCGGGACAGTTTAATGAAAAACTGTTTTTT. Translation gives CASSLAGQFNEKLFF.

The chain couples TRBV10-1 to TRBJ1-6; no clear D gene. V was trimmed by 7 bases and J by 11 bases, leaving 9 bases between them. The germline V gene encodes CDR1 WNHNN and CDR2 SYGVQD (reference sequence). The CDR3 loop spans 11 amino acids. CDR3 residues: CASTDFAPLHF. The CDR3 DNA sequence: TGCGCCAGCACCGACTTTGCACCCCTCCACTTT.